Listed below are T cell receptor beta chains from one sample, sequenced in a study of T-cell reconstitution after alpha-beta-depleted transplantation in children. One entry per CDR3 protein, called by TCRdb with MiXCR from the PCR reads. Of some 280,000 distinct CDR3 sequences listed, more than 8% are singletons. Sequencing was performed on PBMCs from the stem cell graft donor, taken from the stem cell graft. These receptors were collected from a human donor who donated a stem cell graft to a child with SCID. CDR3s include the opening cysteine and the closing phenylalanine or tryptophan. A D gene is named only where the DNA matches it firmly. For some rows the clone size is stated as once, few or many, or as a class when expanded; others skip it.

d_call: -
cdr3_length: 15
v_call: TRBV4-1
clone_size: many
j_call: TRBJ2-7
cdr3_aa: CASSQQLFSDDEQYF
cdr3_nt: TGCGCCAGCAGCCAACAACTTTTTAGCGACGACGAGCAGTACTTC

d_call: -
cdr3_length: 16
v_call: TRBV7-9
clone_size: -
j_call: TRBJ2-1
cdr3_aa: CASSLGQVFDWDEQFF
cdr3_nt: TGTGCCAGCAGCTTAGGACAGGTCTTTGATTGGGATGAGCAGTTCTTC

d_call: TRBD1
cdr3_length: 12
v_call: TRBV20-1
clone_size: few
j_call: TRBJ2-5
cdr3_aa: CSAKGQGETQYF
cdr3_nt: TGCAGTGCTAAGGGACAGGGAGAGACCCAGTACTTC

d_call: -
cdr3_length: 13
v_call: TRBV7-7
clone_size: many
j_call: TRBJ2-3
cdr3_aa: CASSHLNTDTQYF
cdr3_nt: TGTGCCAGCAGCCACCTGAATACAGATACGCAGTATTTT

d_call: -
cdr3_length: 12
v_call: TRBV20-1
clone_size: -
j_call: TRBJ2-7
cdr3_aa: CSARVRPYEQYF
cdr3_nt: TGCAGTGCTAGAGTTAGACCATACGAGCAGTACTTC

d_call: TRBD2
cdr3_length: 15
v_call: TRBV20-1
clone_size: -
j_call: TRBJ2-1
cdr3_aa: CSARAGLASYNEQFF
cdr3_nt: TGCAGTGCTAGGGCGGGACTAGCGTCCTACAATGAGCAGTTCTTC

d_call: -
cdr3_length: 18
v_call: TRBV7-2
clone_size: -
j_call: TRBJ1-2
cdr3_aa: CASSLSALLRQVGYGYTF
cdr3_nt: TGTGCCAGCAGCCTTAGCGCCCTTCTGCGACAAGTAGGATATGGCTACACCTTC

d_call: TRBD1
cdr3_length: 15
v_call: TRBV13
clone_size: -
j_call: TRBJ1-6
cdr3_aa: CASSQRTGLNSPLHF
cdr3_nt: TGTGCCAGCAGCCAAAGGACAGGGCTCAATTCACCCCTCCACTTT

d_call: -
cdr3_length: 17
v_call: TRBV24-1
clone_size: few
j_call: TRBJ2-3
cdr3_aa: CATSGPQDGGLADTQYF
cdr3_nt: TGTGCCACCAGTGGCCCCCAAGACGGCGGGCTCGCAGATACGCAGTATTTT

d_call: -
cdr3_length: 14
v_call: TRBV6-1
clone_size: -
j_call: TRBJ2-5
cdr3_aa: CASSEAWPQETQYF
cdr3_nt: TGTGCCAGCAGTGAAGCTTGGCCACAAGAGACCCAGTACTTC

d_call: TRBD1
cdr3_length: 14
v_call: TRBV27
clone_size: -
j_call: TRBJ2-7
cdr3_aa: CASSRDRGWYEQYF
cdr3_nt: TGTGCCAGCAGCCGGGACAGGGGTTGGTACGAGCAGTACTTC

d_call: -
cdr3_length: 15
v_call: TRBV5-1
clone_size: -
j_call: TRBJ1-6
cdr3_aa: CASSLGVDLNSPLHF
cdr3_nt: TGCGCCAGCAGCTTAGGGGTGGATCTAAATTCACCCCTCCACTTT

d_call: -
cdr3_length: 14
v_call: TRBV10-1
clone_size: -
j_call: TRBJ1-6
cdr3_aa: CASSEFAGNSPLHF
cdr3_nt: TGCGCCAGCAGTGAATTCGCGGGGAATTCACCCCTCCACTTT

d_call: TRBD2
cdr3_length: 14
v_call: TRBV29-1
clone_size: few
j_call: TRBJ2-7
cdr3_aa: CSVTRLAGRDEQYF
cdr3_nt: TGCAGCGTTACCAGACTAGCGGGGCGGGACGAGCAGTACTTC

d_call: -
cdr3_length: 15
v_call: TRBV12-3/TRBV12-4
clone_size: few
j_call: TRBJ2-6
cdr3_aa: CASSPGTSGANVLTF
cdr3_nt: TGTGCCAGCAGTCCAGGGACGTCTGGGGCCAACGTCCTGACTTTC

d_call: -
cdr3_length: 14
v_call: TRBV20-1
clone_size: few
j_call: TRBJ2-3
cdr3_aa: CSAPRTASTDTQYF
cdr3_nt: TGCAGTGCTCCTCGGACGGCTAGCACAGATACGCAGTATTTT

d_call: TRBD1
cdr3_length: 15
v_call: TRBV9
clone_size: few
j_call: TRBJ2-5
cdr3_aa: CASSVGGQTKETQYF
cdr3_nt: TGTGCCAGCAGCGTAGGGGGACAGACTAAAGAGACCCAGTACTTC

d_call: -
cdr3_length: 11
v_call: TRBV29-1
clone_size: few
j_call: TRBJ2-1
cdr3_aa: CSVEGLDEQFF
cdr3_nt: TGCAGCGTTGAGGGTCTTGATGAGCAGTTCTTC

d_call: TRBD2
cdr3_length: 17
v_call: TRBV7-9
clone_size: -
j_call: TRBJ2-1
cdr3_aa: CASSLAMSSGGRDEQFF
cdr3_nt: TGTGCCAGCAGCTTAGCGATGTCTAGCGGGGGAAGGGATGAGCAGTTCTTC

d_call: -
cdr3_length: 15
v_call: TRBV14
clone_size: few
j_call: TRBJ2-2
cdr3_aa: CASSPEGPLAGELFF
cdr3_nt: TGTGCCAGCAGTCCCGAGGGGCCTTTGGCCGGGGAGCTGTTTTTT

d_call: TRBD2
cdr3_length: 15
v_call: TRBV6-2/TRBV6-3
clone_size: many
j_call: TRBJ2-5
cdr3_aa: CASRRFSGVQETQYF
cdr3_nt: TGTGCCAGCAGGAGATTTAGCGGGGTCCAAGAGACCCAGTACTTC

d_call: -
cdr3_length: 16
v_call: TRBV7-8
clone_size: -
j_call: TRBJ2-5
cdr3_aa: CASSLAVTSTYGTQYF
cdr3_nt: TGTGCCAGCAGCTTAGCTGTCACTAGCACCTACGGGACCCAGTACTTC

d_call: -
cdr3_length: 13
v_call: TRBV20-1
clone_size: many
j_call: TRBJ2-2
cdr3_aa: CSGIGGNTGELFF
cdr3_nt: TGCAGTGGTATAGGGGGGAACACCGGGGAGCTGTTTTTT

d_call: -
cdr3_length: 15
v_call: TRBV12-3/TRBV12-4
clone_size: many
j_call: TRBJ2-2
cdr3_aa: CASSVQGRNTGELFF
cdr3_nt: TGTGCCAGCAGTGTACAGGGCCGGAACACCGGGGAGCTGTTTTTT

d_call: TRBD2
cdr3_length: 16
v_call: TRBV7-2
clone_size: -
j_call: TRBJ2-3
cdr3_aa: CASSLVSGGTSDTQYF
cdr3_nt: TGTGCCAGCAGCTTAGTTAGCGGGGGGACCTCAGATACGCAGTATTTT

d_call: TRBD1
cdr3_length: 15
v_call: TRBV5-1
clone_size: many
j_call: TRBJ2-2
cdr3_aa: CASRTGTVYTGELFF
cdr3_nt: TGCGCCAGCAGAACCGGGACAGTGTACACCGGGGAGCTGTTTTTT

d_call: -
cdr3_length: 15
v_call: TRBV5-1
clone_size: -
j_call: TRBJ1-4
cdr3_aa: CASSSTGATNEKLFF
cdr3_nt: TGCGCCAGCAGCTCCACCGGAGCAACTAATGAAAAACTGTTTTTT

d_call: -
cdr3_length: 14
v_call: TRBV10-3
clone_size: many
j_call: TRBJ2-3
cdr3_aa: CAISDGDTEDTQYF
cdr3_nt: TGTGCCATCAGTGACGGGGACACTGAGGATACGCAGTATTTT

d_call: -
cdr3_length: 11
v_call: TRBV6-5
clone_size: -
j_call: TRBJ1-1
cdr3_aa: CASEGGTEAFF
cdr3_nt: TGTGCCAGCGAGGGGGGGACTGAAGCTTTCTTT

d_call: -
cdr3_length: 13
v_call: TRBV12-3/TRBV12-4
clone_size: few
j_call: TRBJ2-5
cdr3_aa: CASSPVPAETQYF
cdr3_nt: TGTGCCAGCAGTCCCGTACCGGCAGAGACCCAGTACTTC

d_call: TRBD1
cdr3_length: 14
v_call: TRBV2
clone_size: few
j_call: TRBJ2-5
cdr3_aa: CASARQGIRETQYF
cdr3_nt: TGTGCCAGCGCAAGACAGGGGATAAGAGAGACCCAGTACTTC

d_call: TRBD1
cdr3_length: 17
v_call: TRBV25-1
clone_size: many
j_call: TRBJ2-7
cdr3_aa: CASSEDSGTESHYEQYF
cdr3_nt: TGTGCCAGCAGTGAGGACTCCGGGACAGAGAGCCACTACGAGCAGTACTTC

d_call: -
cdr3_length: 16
v_call: TRBV10-3
clone_size: -
j_call: TRBJ2-2
cdr3_aa: CAISESWGIGTGELFF
cdr3_nt: TGTGCCATCAGTGAGTCGTGGGGGATCGGCACCGGGGAGCTGTTTTTT

d_call: -
cdr3_length: 10
v_call: TRBV19
clone_size: -
j_call: TRBJ2-4
cdr3_aa: CASSGNIQYF
cdr3_nt: TGTGCCAGTAGTGGAAACATTCAGTACTTC

d_call: -
cdr3_length: 14
v_call: TRBV12-3/TRBV12-4
clone_size: many
j_call: TRBJ2-1
cdr3_aa: CASRVVGFYNEQFF
cdr3_nt: TGTGCCAGCAGAGTAGTGGGATTCTACAATGAGCAGTTCTTC

d_call: TRBD1
cdr3_length: 17
v_call: TRBV7-9
clone_size: few
j_call: TRBJ2-1
cdr3_aa: CASSTTRGQGPYNEQFF
cdr3_nt: TGTGCCAGCAGCACCACTAGGGGACAGGGCCCATACAATGAGCAGTTCTTC

d_call: TRBD2
cdr3_length: 17
v_call: TRBV5-1
clone_size: few
j_call: TRBJ2-2
cdr3_aa: CASMSGGPSAAGGELFF
cdr3_nt: TGCGCCAGCATGAGCGGGGGGCCTTCCGCAGCTGGCGGGGAGCTGTTTTTT